This T cell receptor (beta chain) stems from a study of blood T cell repertoires in COVID-19. In the study overall: Material from acute and convalescent COVID-19 was sourced from the United States, Italy and Spain.

Per the study methods: Estimation of nucleated cell counts was performed using reference gene primer amplification. Clones were sequenced by immunoSEQ multiplex PCR, and TCRdb holds only the in-frame ones, with some missing. Clone size and the V and J calls come from that table; the DNA yielded D and trimming. The sample includes about 260,000 clones, around 84% of them seen just once. CDR1 and CDR2 from the germline V gene are SNHLY and FYNNEI. V lost 3 bases to trimming and J lost 0 bases; unmatched junction nucleotides: 7. The CDR3 spans 17 residues. The chain carries TRBV2 and TRBJ1-1; 10 bases are shared with TRBD1. This TCR derives from a man aged 60 to 75 with acute or convalescent COVID-19. Specimen: peripheral blood. CDR3 bases: TGTGCCAGCAGTGACGGGACAGGGGTGGTCCTGAACACTGAAGCTTTCTTT. Residues: CASSDGTGVVLNTEAFF.